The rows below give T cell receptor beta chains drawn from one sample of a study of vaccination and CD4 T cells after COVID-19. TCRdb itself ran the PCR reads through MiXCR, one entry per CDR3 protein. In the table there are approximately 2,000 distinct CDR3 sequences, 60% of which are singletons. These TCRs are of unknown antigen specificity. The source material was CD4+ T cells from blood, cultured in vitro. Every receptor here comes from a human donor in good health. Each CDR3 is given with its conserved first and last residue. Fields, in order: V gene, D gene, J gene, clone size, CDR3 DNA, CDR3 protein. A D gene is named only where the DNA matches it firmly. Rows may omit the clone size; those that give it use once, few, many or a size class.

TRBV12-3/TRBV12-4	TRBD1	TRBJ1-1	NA	TGTGCCAGCAGTTTGTCAGGGGGCCGGGCTTTCTTT	CASSLSGGRAFF
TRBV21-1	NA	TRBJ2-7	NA	TGTGCCAGCAGCAAGTATCATCGGGACCCACTCTACGAGCAGTACTTC	CASSKYHRDPLYEQYF
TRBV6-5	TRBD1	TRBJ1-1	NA	TGTGCCAGCAGTTACCGACAGGGGGCCACTGAAGCTTTCTTT	CASSYRQGATEAFF
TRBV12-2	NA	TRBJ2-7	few	TGTGCAAGTCGGCGATCCGGGACTAGAACCTACGAGCAGTACTTC	CASRRSGTRTYEQYF
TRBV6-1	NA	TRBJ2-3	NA	TGTGCCAGCAGTCAGACGCTCACAGATACGCAGTATTTT	CASSQTLTDTQYF
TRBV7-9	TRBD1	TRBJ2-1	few	TGTGCCAGCAGCACGGGACAGGGTAACAATGAGCAGTTCTTC	CASSTGQGNNEQFF
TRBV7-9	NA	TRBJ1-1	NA	TGTGCCAGCGGAAAAGACTGGACAGACTGGATGAACACTGAAGCTTTCTTT	CASGKDWTDWMNTEAFF
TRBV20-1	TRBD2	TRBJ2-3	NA	TGCAGTGCTCGCTGGGAGCGGGGGGTCACAGATACGCAGTATTTT	CSARWERGVTDTQYF
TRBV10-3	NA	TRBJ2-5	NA	TGTGCCATCAGTGCCCCTAGCGACCAAGAGACCCAGTACTTC	CAISAPSDQETQYF
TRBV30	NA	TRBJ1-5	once	TGTGCCTGGATAGGCGTCGCAGGCGCCACTATGAATCAGCCCCAGCATTTT	CAWIGVAGATMNQPQHF
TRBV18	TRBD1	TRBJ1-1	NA	TGTGCCAGCTCACCCGACAGGGGTTCTACTGAAGCTTTCTTT	CASSPDRGSTEAFF
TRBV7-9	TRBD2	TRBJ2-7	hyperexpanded	TGTGCCAGCAGCTTACGGCGGGAGAACACCTACGAGCAGTACTTC	CASSLRRENTYEQYF
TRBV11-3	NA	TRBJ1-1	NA	TGTGCCAGCAGCCGAGCGACAGGTGAAGCTTTCTTT	CASSRATGEAFF
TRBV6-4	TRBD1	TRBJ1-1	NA	TGTGCCAGCAGTGAGGGACAGGCCACTGAAGCTTTCTTT	CASSEGQATEAFF
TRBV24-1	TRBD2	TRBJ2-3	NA	TGTGCCACCAGCCCGCAGGAGCGGGACACAGATACGCAGTATTTT	CATSPQERDTDTQYF
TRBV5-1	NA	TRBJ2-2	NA	TGCGCCAGCAGCTTACTGGGGCCGGAGTCCGGGGAGCTGTTTTTT	CASSLLGPESGELFF
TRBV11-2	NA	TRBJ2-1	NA	TGTGCCAGCAGCTTGGGGAGGAAGACAGTTTTCTCCTACAATGAGCAGTTCTTC	CASSLGRKTVFSYNEQFF
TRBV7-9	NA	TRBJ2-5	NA	TGTGCCAGCGCCTTACAGGAGACCCAGTACTTC	CASALQETQYF
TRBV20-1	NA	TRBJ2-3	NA	TGCAGTGCTAGCGCGACTGACTCCACAGATACGCAGTATTTT	CSASATDSTDTQYF
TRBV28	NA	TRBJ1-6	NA	TGTGCCAGCAGTGTTGTTCTGGGGGAGGGTTCACCCCTCCACTTT	CASSVVLGEGSPLHF
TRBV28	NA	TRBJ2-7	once	TGTGCCAGCTCTAAGGGGCAGGAGATTTATGCCTACGAGCAGTACTTC	CASSKGQEIYAYEQYF
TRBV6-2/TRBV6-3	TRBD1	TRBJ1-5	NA	TGTGCCAGCAGATTGACAGGGATTGGCGCGGGTCAGCCCCAGCATTTT	CASRLTGIGAGQPQHF
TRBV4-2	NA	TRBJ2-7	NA	TGTGCCAGCAGCCTAGAAGCCAGCGGAGGATACGAGCAGTACTTC	CASSLEASGGYEQYF
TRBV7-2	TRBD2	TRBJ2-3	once	TGTGCCAGCAGCTTAGCGTTCGGGCTAGCGGGTTCAGATACGCAGTATTTT	CASSLAFGLAGSDTQYF
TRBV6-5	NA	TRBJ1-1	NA	TGTGCCAGCAGTTACTCGTTGTCCACTGAAGCTTTCTTT	CASSYSLSTEAFF
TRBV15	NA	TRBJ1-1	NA	TGTGCCACCAGCACATGGGGGGGTGAAGCTTTCTTT	CATSTWGGEAFF
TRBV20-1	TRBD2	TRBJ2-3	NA	TGCAGTGCTAGTGTCCTAGCGGCAACAGATACGCAGTATTTT	CSASVLAATDTQYF
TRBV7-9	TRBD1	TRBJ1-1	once	TGTGCCAGCAGCACACAGGGGAGGTCTGAAGCTTTCTTT	CASSTQGRSEAFF
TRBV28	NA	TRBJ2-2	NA	TGTGCCAGCAGTTTCGGTGCGAACACCGGGGAGCTGTTTTTT	CASSFGANTGELFF
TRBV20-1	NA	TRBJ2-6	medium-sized	TGCAGTGGCCAGTACCGGGGACTCTCTGGGGCCAACGTCCTGACTTTC	CSGQYRGLSGANVLTF
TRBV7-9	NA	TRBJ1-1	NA	TGTGCCAGCAGCTCTTCAGGGACCACTGAAGCTTTCTTT	CASSSSGTTEAFF
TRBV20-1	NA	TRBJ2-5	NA	TGCAGTGCTGGGGGTGAGACCCAGTACTTC	CSAGGETQYF
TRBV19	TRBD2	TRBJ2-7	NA	TGTGCCAGTAGTCTGGGGACTAGCGGGCCCACAGAGCAGTACTTC	CASSLGTSGPTEQYF
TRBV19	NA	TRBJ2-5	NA	TGTGCCAGTAGTATAAAACTGCTCCAAGAGACCCAGTACTTC	CASSIKLLQETQYF
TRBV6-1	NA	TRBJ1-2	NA	TGTGCCAGCAGTGAAGGTCCAGCTAACTATGGCTACACCTTC	CASSEGPANYGYTF
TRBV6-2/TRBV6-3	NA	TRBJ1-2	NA	TGTGCCAGCAGACCTTCAGGGACTCTTGGCTACACCTTC	CASRPSGTLGYTF
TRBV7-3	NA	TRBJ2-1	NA	TGTGCCAGCAGCTTAACGATTGTCCAGGGCTACAATGAGCAGTTCTTC	CASSLTIVQGYNEQFF
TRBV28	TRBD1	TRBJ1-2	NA	TGTGCCAGCAGCTCAGGGGGGGGACAGGGGGCGGTGAGTGGCTACACCTTC	CASSSGGGQGAVSGYTF
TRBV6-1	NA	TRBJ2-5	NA	TGTGCCAGCAGCCCCCGGAGACAGTGGTGGGAGACCCAGTACTTC	CASSPRRQWWETQYF
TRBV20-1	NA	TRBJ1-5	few	TGCAGTGCTAGAGACAGGGGCTATCAGCCCCAGCATTTT	CSARDRGYQPQHF
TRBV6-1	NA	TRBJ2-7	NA	TGTGCCAGCAAGGGGGTCTACGAGCAGTACTTC	CASKGVYEQYF
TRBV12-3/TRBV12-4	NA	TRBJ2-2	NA	TGTGCCAGCAGACACTCGCTAGACAGAGCGGTTAACACCGGGGAGCTGTTTTTT	CASRHSLDRAVNTGELFF
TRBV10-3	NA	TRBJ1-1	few	TGTGCCATCAGTGTTAAAGGGGAGACTGAAGCTTTCTTT	CAISVKGETEAFF
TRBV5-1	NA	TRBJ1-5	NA	TGCGCCAGCAGCCAGGGTATCGCCAATCAGCCCCAGCATTTT	CASSQGIANQPQHF
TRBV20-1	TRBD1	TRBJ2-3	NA	TGCAGTGCTCCTCTCGCCGGGACAGTGGGCACAGATACGCAGTATTTT	CSAPLAGTVGTDTQYF
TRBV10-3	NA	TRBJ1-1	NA	TGTGCCATCAGTGAGTTCCTCGGAGGCGTGGACACTGAAGCTTTCTTT	CAISEFLGGVDTEAFF
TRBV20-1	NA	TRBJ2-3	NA	TGCAGTGCTAGTTCCGACACAGATACGCAGTATTTT	CSASSDTDTQYF
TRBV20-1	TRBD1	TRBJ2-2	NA	TGCAGTGCTAGAGTGCCACAGGGGCCCGGGGAGCTGTTTTTT	CSARVPQGPGELFF
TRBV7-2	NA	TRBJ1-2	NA	TGTGCCAGCAGCTTAGTGCCAGGGAGGGCGGCTAACTATGGCTACACCTTC	CASSLVPGRAANYGYTF
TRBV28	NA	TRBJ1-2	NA	TGTGCCAGCAGTTCCATCCTGGGGGGCTACACCTTC	CASSSILGGYTF
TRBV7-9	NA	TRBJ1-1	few	TGTGCCAGCAGCTGGGATGGGAGCACTGAAGCTTTCTTT	CASSWDGSTEAFF
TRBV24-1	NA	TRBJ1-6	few	TGTGCCACCAGTGCGGGGCGGTCGGGTCAGGCACCCCTCCACTTT	CATSAGRSGQAPLHF
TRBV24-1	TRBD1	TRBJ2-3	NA	TGTGCCACCAGTGGCGGACAGGGGAGGGCAGATACGCAGTATTTT	CATSGGQGRADTQYF